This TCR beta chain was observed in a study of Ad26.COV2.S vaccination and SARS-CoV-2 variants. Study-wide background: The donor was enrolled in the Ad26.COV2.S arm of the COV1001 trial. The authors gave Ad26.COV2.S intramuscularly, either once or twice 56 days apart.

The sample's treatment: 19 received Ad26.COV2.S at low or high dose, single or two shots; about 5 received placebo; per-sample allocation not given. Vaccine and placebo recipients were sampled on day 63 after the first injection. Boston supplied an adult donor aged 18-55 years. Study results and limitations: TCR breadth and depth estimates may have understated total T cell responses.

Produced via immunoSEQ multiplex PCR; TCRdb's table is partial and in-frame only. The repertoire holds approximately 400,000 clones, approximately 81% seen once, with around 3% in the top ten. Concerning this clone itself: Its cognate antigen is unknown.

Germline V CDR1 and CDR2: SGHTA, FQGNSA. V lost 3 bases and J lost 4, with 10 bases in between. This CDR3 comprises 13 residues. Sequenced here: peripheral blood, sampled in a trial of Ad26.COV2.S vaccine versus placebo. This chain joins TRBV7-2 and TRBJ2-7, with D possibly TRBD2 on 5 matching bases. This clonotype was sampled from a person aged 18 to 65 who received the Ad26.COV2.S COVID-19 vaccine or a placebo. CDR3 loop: CASSFTRAYEQYF. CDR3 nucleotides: TGTGCCAGCAGCTTTACTAGGGCGTACGAGCAGTACTTC.